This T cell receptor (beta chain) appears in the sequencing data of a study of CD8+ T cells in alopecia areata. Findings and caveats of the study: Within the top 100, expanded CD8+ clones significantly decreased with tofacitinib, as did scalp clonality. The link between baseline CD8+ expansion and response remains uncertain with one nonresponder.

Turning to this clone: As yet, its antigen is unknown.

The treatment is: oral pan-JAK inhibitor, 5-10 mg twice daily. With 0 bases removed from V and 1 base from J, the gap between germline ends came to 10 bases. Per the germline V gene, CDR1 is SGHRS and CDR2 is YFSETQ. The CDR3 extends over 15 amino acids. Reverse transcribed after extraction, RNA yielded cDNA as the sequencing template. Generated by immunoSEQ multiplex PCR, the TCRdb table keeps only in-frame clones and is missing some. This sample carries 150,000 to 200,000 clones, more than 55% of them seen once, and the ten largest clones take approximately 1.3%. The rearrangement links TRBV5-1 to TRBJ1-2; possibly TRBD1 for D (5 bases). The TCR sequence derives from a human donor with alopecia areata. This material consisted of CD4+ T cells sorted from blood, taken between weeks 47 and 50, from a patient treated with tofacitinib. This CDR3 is CASSLEGNSNYGYTF. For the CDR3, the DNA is TGCGCCAGCAGCTTGGAGGGGAACAGTAACTATGGCTACACCTTC.